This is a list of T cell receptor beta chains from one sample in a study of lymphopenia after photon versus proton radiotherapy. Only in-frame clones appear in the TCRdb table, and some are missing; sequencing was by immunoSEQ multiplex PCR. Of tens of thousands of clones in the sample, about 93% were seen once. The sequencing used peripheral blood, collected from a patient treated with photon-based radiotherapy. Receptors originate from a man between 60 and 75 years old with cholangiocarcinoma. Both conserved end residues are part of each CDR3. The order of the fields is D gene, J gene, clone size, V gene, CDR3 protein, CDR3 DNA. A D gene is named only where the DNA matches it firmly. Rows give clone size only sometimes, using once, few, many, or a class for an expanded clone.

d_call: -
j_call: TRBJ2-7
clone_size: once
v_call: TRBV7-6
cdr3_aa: CASSEGLTRYEQYF
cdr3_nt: TGTGCCAGCAGCGAGGGACTTACTCGCTACGAGCAGTACTTC

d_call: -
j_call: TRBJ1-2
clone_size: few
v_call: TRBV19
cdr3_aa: CATSELYGYTF
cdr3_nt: TGTGCGACTTCAGAGCTCTATGGCTACACCTTC

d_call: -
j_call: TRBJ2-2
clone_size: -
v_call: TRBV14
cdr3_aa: CASRGLGYTGELFF
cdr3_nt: TGTGCCAGCAGAGGGCTCGGGTACACCGGGGAGCTGTTTTTT

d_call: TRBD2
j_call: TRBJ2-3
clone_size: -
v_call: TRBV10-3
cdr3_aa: CAISGGRATDTQYF
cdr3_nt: TGTGCCATCAGTGGCGGGAGGGCCACAGATACGCAGTATTTT

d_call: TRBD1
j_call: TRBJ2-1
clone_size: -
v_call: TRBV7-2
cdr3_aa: CASSFRDRVYNEQFF
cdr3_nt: TGTGCCAGCAGCTTCCGGGACAGAGTCTACAATGAGCAGTTCTTC

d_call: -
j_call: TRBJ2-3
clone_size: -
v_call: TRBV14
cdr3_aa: CASSQDLGFTTDTQYF
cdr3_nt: TGTGCCAGCAGCCAAGATCTGGGCTTTACCACAGATACGCAGTATTTT

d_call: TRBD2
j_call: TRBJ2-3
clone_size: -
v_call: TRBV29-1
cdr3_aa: CSVGTSGGRTDTQYF
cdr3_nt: TGCAGCGTAGGGACTAGCGGGGGGCGCACAGATACGCAGTATTTT

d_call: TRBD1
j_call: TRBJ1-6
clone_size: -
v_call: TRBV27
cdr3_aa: CASSWDRGSSPLHF
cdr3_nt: TGTGCCAGCAGTTGGGACAGGGGGAGTTCACCCCTCCACTTT

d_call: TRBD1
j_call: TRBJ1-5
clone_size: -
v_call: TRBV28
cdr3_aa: CASTPLPGQGAFNQPQHF
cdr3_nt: TGTGCCAGCACCCCTCTTCCCGGACAGGGGGCTTTCAATCAGCCCCAGCATTTT

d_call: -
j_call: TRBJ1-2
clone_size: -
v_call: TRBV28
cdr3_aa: CASSEANYGYTF
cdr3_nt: TGTGCCAGCAGCGAGGCGAACTATGGCTACACCTTC

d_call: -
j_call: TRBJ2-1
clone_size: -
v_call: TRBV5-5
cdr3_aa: CASSWGGLYNEQFF
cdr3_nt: TGTGCCAGCAGCTGGGGCGGGCTCTACAATGAGCAGTTCTTC

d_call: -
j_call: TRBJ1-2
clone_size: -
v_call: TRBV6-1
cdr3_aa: CASSESVDHGYTF
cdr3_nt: TGTGCCAGCAGTGAATCGGTGGACCATGGCTACACCTTC

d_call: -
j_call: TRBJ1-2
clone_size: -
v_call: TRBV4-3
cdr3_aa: CASSLDRLDYGYTF
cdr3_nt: TGCGCCAGCAGCCTCGACAGGTTGGACTATGGCTACACCTTC

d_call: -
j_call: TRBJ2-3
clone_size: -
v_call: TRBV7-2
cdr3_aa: CASSLGAPLLDTQYF
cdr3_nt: TGTGCCAGCAGCTTGGGGGCCCCCCTCTTGGATACGCAGTATTTT

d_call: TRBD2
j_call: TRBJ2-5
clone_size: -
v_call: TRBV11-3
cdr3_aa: CASSLRGLAEETQYF
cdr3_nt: TGTGCCAGCAGCCTCCGGGGACTAGCGGAAGAGACCCAGTACTTC

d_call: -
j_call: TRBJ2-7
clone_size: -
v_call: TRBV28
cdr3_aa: CASSITGMSNYEQYF
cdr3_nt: TGTGCCAGCAGCATCACAGGGATGTCCAACTACGAGCAGTACTTC

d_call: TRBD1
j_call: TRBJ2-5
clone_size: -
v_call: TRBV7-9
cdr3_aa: CASSLGDRGTPQETQYF
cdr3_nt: TGTGCCAGCAGCTTAGGGGACAGGGGAACCCCACAAGAGACCCAGTACTTC

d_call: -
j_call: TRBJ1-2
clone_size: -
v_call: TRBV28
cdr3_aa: CASSRATGYGYTF
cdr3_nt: TGTGCCAGCAGTCGCGCCACGGGCTATGGCTACACCTTC

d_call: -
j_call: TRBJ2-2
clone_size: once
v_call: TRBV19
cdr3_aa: CASSINAPGELFF
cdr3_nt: TGTGCCAGTAGTATTAACGCCCCCGGGGAGCTGTTTTTT

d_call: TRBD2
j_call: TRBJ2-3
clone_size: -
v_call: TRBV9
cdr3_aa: CASTRWGRGVSDTQYF
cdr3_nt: TGTGCCAGCACCCGATGGGGGCGGGGGGTTTCAGATACGCAGTATTTT

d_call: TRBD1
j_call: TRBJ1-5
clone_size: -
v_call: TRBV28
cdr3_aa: CASSARQGFNQPQHF
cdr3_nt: TGTGCCAGCAGCGCCCGACAGGGTTTCAATCAGCCCCAGCATTTT

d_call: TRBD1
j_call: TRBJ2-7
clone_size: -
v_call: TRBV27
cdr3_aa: CASSPQGLSYEQYF
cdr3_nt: TGTGCCAGCAGCCCACAGGGGTTGAGCTACGAGCAGTACTTC

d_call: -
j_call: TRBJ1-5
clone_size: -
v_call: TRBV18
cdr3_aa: CASSPASDNQPQHF
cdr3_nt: TGTGCCAGCTCCCCGGCATCTGACAATCAGCCCCAGCATTTT

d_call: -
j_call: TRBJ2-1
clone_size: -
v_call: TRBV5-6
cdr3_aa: CASSLVRTGFDEQFF
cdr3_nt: TGTGCCAGCAGCTTGGTCCGCACAGGGTTCGATGAGCAGTTCTTC

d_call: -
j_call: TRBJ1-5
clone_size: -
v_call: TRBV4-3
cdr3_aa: CASSQVIGSNQPQHF
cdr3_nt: TGCGCCAGCAGCCAAGTAATAGGGAGCAATCAGCCCCAGCATTTT

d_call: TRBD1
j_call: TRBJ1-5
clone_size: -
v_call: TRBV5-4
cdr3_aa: CASSPGTGNQPQHF
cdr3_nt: TGTGCCAGCAGCCCGGGGACAGGGAATCAGCCCCAGCATTTT

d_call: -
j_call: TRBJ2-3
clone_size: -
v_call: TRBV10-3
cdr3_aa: CAISESVRSSTQYF
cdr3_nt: TGTGCCATCAGTGAGTCTGTCAGATCATCCACGCAGTATTTT

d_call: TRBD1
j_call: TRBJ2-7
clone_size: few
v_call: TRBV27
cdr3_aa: CASSHWDRIYEQYF
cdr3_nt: TGTGCCAGCAGTCACTGGGACAGGATCTACGAGCAGTACTTC

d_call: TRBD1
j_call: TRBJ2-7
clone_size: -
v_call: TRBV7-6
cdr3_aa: CASSPQTGPYEQYF
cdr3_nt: TGTGCCAGCAGCCCCCAGACAGGGCCCTACGAGCAGTACTTC

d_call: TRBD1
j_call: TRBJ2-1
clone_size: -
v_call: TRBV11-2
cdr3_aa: CASSRGQGFGHEQFF
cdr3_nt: TGTGCCAGCAGCAGAGGACAGGGGTTTGGTCATGAGCAGTTCTTC

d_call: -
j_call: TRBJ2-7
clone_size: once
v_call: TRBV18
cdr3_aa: CASSADRAGTYEQYF
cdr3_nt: TGTGCCAGCTCAGCCGACAGGGCGGGGACCTACGAGCAGTACTTC

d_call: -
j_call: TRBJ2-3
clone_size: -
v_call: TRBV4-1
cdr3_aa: CASSQDWGRESADTQYF
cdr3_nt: TGCGCCAGCAGCCAAGATTGGGGGCGGGAGAGCGCAGATACGCAGTATTTT

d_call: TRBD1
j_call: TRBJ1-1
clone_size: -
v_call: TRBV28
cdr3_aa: CASLRQGTEAFF
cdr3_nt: TGTGCCAGCTTAAGACAGGGCACTGAAGCTTTCTTT

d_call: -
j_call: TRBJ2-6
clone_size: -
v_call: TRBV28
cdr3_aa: CASSLVGTGANVLTF
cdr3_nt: TGTGCCAGCAGTTTAGTGGGGACTGGGGCCAACGTCCTGACTTTC

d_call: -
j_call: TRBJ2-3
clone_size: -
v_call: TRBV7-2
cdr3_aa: CASSVRTASTDTQYF
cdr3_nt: TGTGCCAGCAGCGTACGGACAGCTAGCACAGATACGCAGTATTTT

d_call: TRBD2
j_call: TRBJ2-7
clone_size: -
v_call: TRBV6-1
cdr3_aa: CASDTGTSGVHEQYF
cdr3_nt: TGTGCCAGCGATACCGGGACTAGCGGGGTCCACGAGCAGTACTTC

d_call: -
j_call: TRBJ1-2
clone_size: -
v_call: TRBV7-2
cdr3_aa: CASSLVLGANYGYTF
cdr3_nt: TGTGCCAGCAGCTTAGTGTTAGGAGCTAACTATGGCTACACCTTC

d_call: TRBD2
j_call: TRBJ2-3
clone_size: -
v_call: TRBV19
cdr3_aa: CASSISLAGGRDTQYF
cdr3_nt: TGTGCCAGTAGTATTAGCCTAGCGGGAGGGAGAGATACGCAGTATTTT

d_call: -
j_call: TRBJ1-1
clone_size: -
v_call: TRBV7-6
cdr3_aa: CASSLHAGENTEAFF
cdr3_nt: TGTGCCAGCAGCCTTCACGCAGGGGAGAACACTGAAGCTTTCTTT

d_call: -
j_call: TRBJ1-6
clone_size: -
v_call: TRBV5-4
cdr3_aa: CASSLTGDGNSPLHF
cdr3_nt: TGTGCCAGCAGCTTGACAGGCGACGGTAATTCACCCCTCCACTTT

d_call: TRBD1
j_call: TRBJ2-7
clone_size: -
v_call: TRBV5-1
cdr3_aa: CASSLQGASAYEQYF
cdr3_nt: TGCGCCAGCAGCCTCCAGGGGGCGTCAGCCTACGAGCAGTACTTC

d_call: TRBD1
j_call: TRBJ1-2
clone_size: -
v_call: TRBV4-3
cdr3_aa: CASSQDETGEGYTF
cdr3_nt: TGCGCCAGCAGCCAAGATGAGACAGGGGAAGGCTACACCTTC

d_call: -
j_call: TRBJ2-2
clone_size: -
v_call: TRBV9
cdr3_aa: CASSVGLATGTGELFF
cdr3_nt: TGTGCCAGCAGCGTAGGTCTAGCGACAGGCACCGGGGAGCTGTTTTTT

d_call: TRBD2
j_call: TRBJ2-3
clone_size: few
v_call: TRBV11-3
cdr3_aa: CASSLEIAGNTDTQYF
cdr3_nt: TGTGCCAGCAGCTTAGAGATAGCGGGGAACACAGATACGCAGTATTTT

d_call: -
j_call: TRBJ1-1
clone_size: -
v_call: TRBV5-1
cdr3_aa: CASSPRGGSNTEAFF
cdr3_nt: TGCGCCAGCAGCCCCCGAGGTGGCTCGAACACTGAAGCTTTCTTT

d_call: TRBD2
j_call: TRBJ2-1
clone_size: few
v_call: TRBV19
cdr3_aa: CASSANVWQDLLAGAYNEQFF
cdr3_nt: TGTGCCAGTAGTGCGAACGTATGGCAGGACCTACTAGCGGGGGCCTACAATGAGCAGTTCTTC

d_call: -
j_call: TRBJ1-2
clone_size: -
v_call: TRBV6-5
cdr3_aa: CASSYSAGVVYGYTF
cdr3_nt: TGTGCCAGCAGTTACTCCGCGGGGGTTGTCTATGGCTACACCTTC

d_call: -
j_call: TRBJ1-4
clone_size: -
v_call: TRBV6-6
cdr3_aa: CASSWGDEKLFF
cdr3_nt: TGTGCCAGCAGTTGGGGGGACGAAAAACTGTTTTTT

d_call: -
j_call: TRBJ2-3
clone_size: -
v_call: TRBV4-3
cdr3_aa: CASSQDLTPGSTDTQYF
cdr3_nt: TGCGCCAGCAGCCAAGATCTAACTCCAGGTAGCACAGATACGCAGTATTTT

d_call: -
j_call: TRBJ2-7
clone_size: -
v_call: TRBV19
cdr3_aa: CASSTRGSRNEQYF
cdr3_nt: TGTGCCAGTAGTACCCGGGGCTCGAGGAACGAGCAGTACTTC

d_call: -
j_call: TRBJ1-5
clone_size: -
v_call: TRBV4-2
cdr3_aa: CASSQDPGVGQPQHF
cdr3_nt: TGTGCCAGCAGCCAAGATCCAGGGGTGGGACAGCCCCAGCATTTT

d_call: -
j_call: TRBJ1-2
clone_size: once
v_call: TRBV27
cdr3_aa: CASRKQGGANYGYTF
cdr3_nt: TGTGCCAGCAGGAAACAGGGTGGTGCTAACTATGGCTACACCTTC

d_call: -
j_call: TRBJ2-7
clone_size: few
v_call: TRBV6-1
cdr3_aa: CASKLEGTYEQYF
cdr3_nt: TGTGCCAGCAAACTCGAGGGGACCTACGAGCAGTACTTC

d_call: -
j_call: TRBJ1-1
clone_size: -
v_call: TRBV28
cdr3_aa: CASSPSLRTQDTEAFF
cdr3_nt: TGTGCCAGCAGTCCCTCCTTACGGACACAGGACACTGAAGCTTTCTTT

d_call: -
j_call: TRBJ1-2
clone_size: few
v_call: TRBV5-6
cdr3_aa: CASSRIRVINYGYTF
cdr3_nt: TGTGCCAGCAGCCGAATCAGGGTTATTAACTATGGCTACACCTTC

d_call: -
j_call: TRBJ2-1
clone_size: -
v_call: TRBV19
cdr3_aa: CASSPLTLSYNEQFF
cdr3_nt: TGTGCCAGTAGTCCCTTGACACTTTCCTACAATGAGCAGTTCTTC

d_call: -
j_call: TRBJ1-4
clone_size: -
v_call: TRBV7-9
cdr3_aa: CASRSRQARNEKLFF
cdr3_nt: TGTGCCAGCAGAAGCAGACAGGCGCGGAATGAAAAACTGTTTTTT

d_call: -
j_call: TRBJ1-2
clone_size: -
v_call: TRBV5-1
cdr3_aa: CASSYTQGASYGYTF
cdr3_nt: TGCGCCAGCAGCTATACGCAGGGAGCGAGCTATGGCTACACCTTC

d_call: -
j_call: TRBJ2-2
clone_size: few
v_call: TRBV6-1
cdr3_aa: CASNRERITGELFF
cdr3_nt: TGTGCCAGCAATCGTGAGAGGATCACCGGGGAGCTGTTTTTT